The sequence of this T cell receptor (beta chain) was determined in a study of cytomegalovirus exposure and HLA in healthy donors (dated by TCRdb to the late 2010s). Describing the broader study: A later analysis indicated that the 120 validation repertoires were generated on the platform also employed for the approximately 700 repertoires of the first cohort. The study aimed to test whether signatures of past pathogen exposure could be identified by cataloging public T cell receptors. Besides the first cohort of roughly 660 subjects, a separate validation cohort made up of 120 different subjects was used. High-throughput TCR immunosequencing, statistical association of individual TCRs with disease status, and machine learning were combined to predict cytomegalovirus infection status.

Here is what the overall study found, with its caveats: In a later analysis, TCRs clustered in the first cohort were found to also tend to co-occur in the 120 or so validation repertoires, with around 94% of cluster scores above 0. The validation cohort had no HLA typing available for a later analysis, so co-occurrence within that cohort was assessed over all 110 or so repertoires. In vitro tests confirmed that a few of the cytomegalovirus-associated TCR beta chains recognize cytomegalovirus antigens. The classifier was reported to diagnose cytomegalovirus status with high specificity and sensitivity in both the original cohort and the validation cohort. In the study, 150 to 200 TCR beta chains were listed as associated with cytomegalovirus. The authors suggested that the approach could potentially be extended to other disease states and immunological phenotypes. While some public TCRs were present in many individuals, most TCR sequences turned up only very rarely across donors.

The donors were included in the validation cohort of 100 to 150 subjects, a group kept apart from the roughly 700-subject first cohort. About this clone: The target of this receptor is not known. No much larger clone is present one base from it, and per-base qualities are unavailable.

Library prep was done by the immunoSEQ multiplex PCR assay. The authors' analysis ran thus. A statistical classification framework was developed to diagnose cytomegalovirus status using the catalog of TCR beta chain sequences. Held by TCRdb, this immuneACCESS table contains in-frame sequences only and omits some clones. Under half of the omission traces to an unresolved V gene where checked; the cause of the rest is unknown. V and J calls and clone size follow that table, whereas D and trimming were derived from the DNA. Here the sample has 90,000 or so clones; 96% occur a single time. Of the sample, less than 0.8% falls within the top ten clones. CDR1 and CDR2 are read off the germline V gene as MDHEN and SYDVKM. From its cysteine to its phenylalanine, the CDR3 spans 11 amino acids. The kept DNA is CDR3 alone, 33 bases in frame from the first base. Relative to germline, V is 8 bases shorter and J is 4 bases shorter, with 8 bases between their ends.

The chain is made from TRBV28 and TRBJ1-2, with the D gene not clear enough to name. The source is a man aged 18 to 35 in good health and CMV-seronegative. Material: PBMCs. The sequenced DNA is TGTGCCAGCTCCTATGGCTATGGCTACACCTTC. The resulting protein is CASSYGYGYTF.